This entry features one TCR beta chain sequence. The data were obtained in a study of T cell changes during pregnancy in multiple sclerosis. Sequencing used immunoSEQ multiplex PCR; TCRdb keeps in-frame clones, though not all of them. The table shows 48,000 or so clones, with 88% occurring only once. The receptor was derived from a female donor with multiple sclerosis, enrolled in a pregnancy study. Sequences were derived from CD4+ T cells from peripheral blood mononuclear cells, sampled in the second trimester of pregnancy.

CDR3 coding DNA: TGCGCCAGCAACGGAGGGAGGGCAGATACGCAGTATTTT. Its translation: CASNGGRADTQYF. This chain links TRBV10-1 with TRBJ2-3, with 7 bases that match TRBD2. V lost 7 bases and J lost 4; bases outside the gene matches: 5. The CDR3 has 13 amino acids. Germline CDR1 is WNHNN and CDR2 is SYGVQD (reference sequence).